A single sample is the source of the 19 T cell receptor beta chains below, sequenced in a study of T cells in localized non-small cell lung cancer. TCRdb's copy holds only in-frame clones and misses some; the assay was immunoSEQ multiplex PCR. This sample carries around 17,000 clones, almost 90% of them seen once, and the ten largest clones take around 1.2%. Sequencing was performed on peripheral blood mononuclear cells, taken before any cancer treatment. All receptors come from a woman aged 40-70 years with stage III lung adenocarcinoma.

The rearrangement uses TRBV28 and TRBJ1-2; no reliable D call. V lost 5 bases to trimming and J lost 8 bases, with 9 bases between them. The CDR3 is 11 residues long. The V gene's germline CDR1 is MDHEN and CDR2 SYDVKM. The CDR3 DNA reads TGTGCCAGCAGTGCCGTTGGCGGCTACACCTTC. Translating gives CASSAVGGYTF.

The genes are TRBV6-6 and TRBJ1-2; 7 bases map to TRBD1. CDR1 and CDR2 (germline): MNHNY, SVGAGI (reference sequence). V shed 2 bases, J shed 8 bases, and the junction held 8 bases outside the gene matches. This CDR3 has 14 amino acids. This CDR3 reads CASSYAGGGSGYTF. As DNA, the CDR3 is TGTGCCAGCAGTTACGCAGGGGGGGGATCGGGCTACACCTTC.

This chain links TRBV10-2 with TRBJ2-2; 10 bases match TRBD1. CDR3 size: 15 residues. The J segment lost 6 bases and the V segment lost 6 bases, leaving 7 bases of the junction unmatched. Germline loops: CDR1 WSHSY, CDR2 SAAADI. CDR3 sequence reads: CASSQTGGRAGELFF. CDR3 bases: TGCGCCAGCAGCCAGACAGGGGGCAGAGCCGGGGAGCTGTTTTTT.

The chain links TRBV11-3 to TRBJ2-3; D not resolved. The V end was cut by 0 bases, the J end by 3 bases, with 7 bases between. This CDR3 contains 14 residues. Germline assignment: CDR1 SGHNT and CDR2 YENEEA. The CDR3 bases are TGTGCCAGCAGCTTAGAGGCTGTAACAGATACGCAGTATTTT. Translated: CASSLEAVTDTQYF.

This chain uses TRBV7-2 with TRBJ1-4; D possibly corresponds to TRBD1 (5 bases). The germline gives CDR1 SGHTA, CDR2 FQGNSA. The CDR3 loop spans 15 amino acids. Trimming took 5 bases from V and 3 from J, leaving 13 bases between them. CDR3 bases: TGTGCCAGCAGCGTTAGGGGTTGGGCTAATGAAAAACTGTTTTTT. Amino acid sequence: CASSVRGWANEKLFF. The variable domain in full, completed from reference TRBV7-2 and TRBJ1-4, reads GAGVSQSPSNKVTEKGKDVELRCDPISGHTALYWYRQSLGQGLEFLIYFQGNSAPDKSGLPSDRFSAERTGGSVSTLTIQRTQQEDSAVYLCASSVRGWANEKLFFGSGTQLSVL.

This clone was picked up one time. The chain uses TRBV4-3 and TRBJ1-4; D perhaps matches TRBD1 (5 bases). The V gene lost 4 bases and the J gene lost 2 bases, with 11 bases spanning the gap. The V gene's germline CDR1 is LGHNA and CDR2 YSLEER. The CDR3 covers 15 residues. CDR3 sequence reads: CASSRGGGTNEKLFF. The CDR3 region has the DNA TGCGCCAGCAGCCGCGGGGGTGGGACTAATGAAAAACTGTTTTTT.

V usage is TRBV5-4 and J usage is TRBJ1-4, with D perhaps TRBD1 (6 bases). Trimming took off 4 bases at V and 3 bases at J, with 13 bases between the two ends. Germline V lookup: CDR1 SGHNT, CDR2 YYREEE (reference sequence). The CDR3 spans 15 residues. The CDR3, as DNA: TGTGCCAGCAGCGACTTCAGGGGTGCTAATGAAAAACTGTTTTTT. Encoded protein: CASSDFRGANEKLFF.

The chain employs TRBV19 and TRBJ1-4, with TRBD1 as a possible D gene (5 bases). Trimming removed 4 bases at V and 7 bases at J, with 13 bases between. CDR3 length: 14 amino acids. Germline lookup yields CDR1 LNHDA and CDR2 SQIVND (reference sequence). CDR3 protein: CASSTPGIVEKLFF. In nucleotides, the CDR3 is TGTGCCAGTAGTACCCCAGGGATTGTTGAAAAACTGTTTTTT. The full variable domain, completed using reference TRBV19 and TRBJ1-4, is DGGITQSPKYLFRKEGQNVTLSCEQNLNHDAMYWYRQDPGQGLRLIYYSQIVNDFQKGDIAEGYSVSREKKESFPLTVTSAQKNPTAFYLCASSTPGIVEKLFFGSGTQLSVL.

V and J are TRBV5-6 and TRBJ2-7; 9 bases line up with TRBD1. Germline V gene lookup returns CDR1 SGHDT and CDR2 YYEEEE. The trim removed 4 bases at V and 2 bases at J, leaving 1 base unmatched. The CDR3 is made up of 13 amino acids. The CDR3 region is CASSRTGAYEQYF. In nucleotides, the CDR3 is TGTGCCAGCAGCAGGACAGGGGCCTACGAGCAGTACTTC.

The chain combines TRBV6-5 with TRBJ1-2; D uncertain. The CDR3 is made up of 12 amino acids. The germline CDR1 and CDR2 sequences are MNHEY and SVGAGI. The V gene lost 6 bases and the J gene lost 4 bases, with 9 bases spanning the gap. CDR3 sequence reads: CASRIGVYGYTF. For the CDR3, the DNA is TGTGCCAGCAGAATTGGCGTCTATGGCTACACCTTC.

The gene calls are TRBV18 and TRBJ2-7; no firm D call. CDR3 length: 13 amino acids. Per germline, CDR1 KGHSH and CDR2 LQKENI. V was trimmed by 3 bases and J by 10 bases, leaving 16 bases between them. CDR3 nucleotide sequence: TGTGCCAGCTCACCCGACCCCAGTTTCTCTCAGTACTTC. It codes for CASSPDPSFSQYF.

This clone was counted between two and nine times. The rearrangement joins TRBV19 to TRBJ1-1; 10 nucleotides align to TRBD1. This CDR3 contains 13 residues. The germline V gene encodes CDR1 LNHDA and CDR2 SQIVND (reference sequence). J was trimmed by 7 bases and V by 7 bases; bases with no gene match: 6. The CDR3 sequence is CASTETGGDEAFF. The DNA for the CDR3 is TGTGCCAGTACCGAGACAGGGGGCGATGAAGCTTTCTTT.

V gene TRBV30 combines with J gene TRBJ1-2; possibly TRBD1 for D (6 bases). The V gene's germline CDR1 is GTSNPN and CDR2 SVGIG (reference sequence). With 3 bases removed from V and 7 bases from J, the gap between germline ends came to 15 bases. The CDR3 consists of 13 residues. CDR3 sequence reads: CAWSLTGLVGYTF. Written as DNA, the CDR3 is TGTGCCTGGAGCTTGACAGGTTTGGTTGGCTACACCTTC. The variable domain in full, with the rest retrieved from reference TRBV30 and TRBJ1-2, is SQTIHQWPATLVQPVGSPLSLECTVEGTSNPNLYWYRQAAGRGLQLLFYSVGIGQISSEVPQNLSASRPQDRQFILSSKKLLLSDSGFYLCAWSLTGLVGYTFGSGTRLTVV.

In its sample, this clone was seen once. The rearrangement links TRBV19 to TRBJ1-4; D is unresolved. CDR1 and CDR2 from the germline V gene are LNHDA and SQIVND (reference sequence). V lost 3 bases and J lost 2, with 16 bases in between. The CDR3 totals 17 residues. CDR3 loop: CASSIPGMKVTNEKLFF. For the CDR3, the DNA is TGTGCCAGTAGTATCCCGGGGATGAAGGTGACTAATGAAAAACTGTTTTTT.

This clone was recorded once. J is TRBJ2-1 and V is TRBV21-1; the table's TRBD2 call for D was not verified on the DNA. TRBV21-1 is a pseudogene segment. The CDR3 is made up of 16 amino acids. CDR3 protein: CASTSSLSGSYNEQFF. The CDR3 DNA reads TGTGCCAGCACCTCCTCACTCAGCGGATCCTACAATGAGCAGTTCTTC.

This clone was detected only a few times. The chain links TRBV5-1 to TRBJ2-7; D might be TRBD2 (5 bases). V shed 5 bases and J shed 3 bases, with 18 bases lying between them. The germline CDR1 and CDR2 sequences are SGHRS and YFSETQ. There are 15 residues in the CDR3. DNA for the CDR3: TGCGCCAGCAGTTGGACGGACTCGTCTTTCTACGAGCAGTACTTC. Encoded protein: CASSWTDSSFYEQYF.

The rearrangement uses TRBV28 and TRBJ1-4; 7 bases align to TRBD1. The germline V gene encodes CDR1 MDHEN and CDR2 SYDVKM. V trimming: 10 bases; J trimming: 0 bases; junction bases outside the gene matches: 8. The CDR3 runs to 15 residues. This CDR3 is CATLTGKATNEKLFF. The CDR3 nucleotides are TGTGCCACATTGACAGGGAAGGCAACTAATGAAAAACTGTTTTTT.

The chain carries TRBV14 and TRBJ2-7; 14 positions match TRBD2. Per germline, CDR1 SGHDN and CDR2 FVKESK. The CDR3 runs 15 residues. Trimming took 4 bases from V and 7 from J; bases not matched to a gene: 6. The CDR3 DNA reads TGTGCCAGCAGCCGGGGACTAGCGGGAGTGAAAGAGCAGTACTTC. Protein sequence: CASSRGLAGVKEQYF. Supplemented by reference TRBV14 and TRBJ2-7, the full variable domain reads EAGVTQFPSHSVIEKGQTVTLRCDPISGHDNLYWYRRVMGKEIKFLLHFVKESKQDESGMPNNRFLAERTGGTYSTLKVQPAELEDSGVYFCASSRGLAGVKEQYFGPGTRLTVT.

This clone was observed a handful of times. The chain carries TRBV6-1 and TRBJ1-1; D call uncertain. Trimming removed 4 bases from V and 4 bases from J, with 19 bases in between. Germline V gene lookup returns CDR1 MNHNS and CDR2 SASEGT. The CDR3 sequence is 16 residues long. The CDR3, as DNA: TGTGCCAGCAGTGGGGCTATGGGAGGGCTGGGCACTGAAGCTTTCTTT. Its translation is CASSGAMGGLGTEAFF.